The TCR beta chain described here comes from a study of vaccination and CD4 T cells after COVID-19. Overall study context: Post-diagnosis, post-COVID samples were collected after a median about 95 days, ranging 35 to 161. Points from the study as a whole: Convalescent patients displayed spike mono-reactivity in 304 of 307 vaccine-specific clones.

The table lists this clonotype with a few counts. What it binds is unknown. Treatment: roughly 10-day PBMC culture with coronavirus spike peptide pools or control peptides (ViraFEST assay). Negative selection isolated the CD4+ T cells once the cells had been cultured for 10 days. An Oncomine TCR Beta short-read assay was used to sequence the DNA from cultured CD4+ T cells. Cultures of CD4+ T cells served as the source for extracting genomic DNA. TCRdb called the PCR reads again in MiXCR, with one record for every CDR3 protein. Among 6,000 or so distinct CDR3 sequences listed, approximately 71% were seen once. This receptor was identified in a human donor who had recovered from COVID-19. The sequenced sample consisted of CD4+ T cells from blood, cultured in vitro.

The CDR3 DNA sequence: TGCAGTGCTAGAGATCGGCGGGGGAACACTGAAGCTTTCTTT. It yields the protein CSARDRRGNTEAFF. This chain uses TRBV20-1 with TRBJ1-1; D not resolved. Trimming stripped 0 bases from V and 1 base from J, with 9 bases between. Germline CDR1 is DFQATT and CDR2 is SNEGSKA (reference sequence). The CDR3 sequence is 14 residues long.